The clone carrying this T cell receptor (beta chain) was counted between two and nine times. What it binds is unknown. The amount of total RNA extracted per sample was at least 5.5 micrograms. Through a sample-barcoded 5' primer and a J-beta primer mix, a second PCR was run for about 7 to 12 cycles. MiXCR, applied by TCRdb to the 5' RACE reads, yields one record per CDR3 protein. This table holds roughly 1,100,000 distinct CDR3 sequences, about 23% found once. The source of the sample is a study of blood T cells in healthy people across ages. Study-level results: Changes seen in expanded clonotypes were possibly confounded by donor CMV status left unknown. Measured against age, TCR beta diversity per million T cells decreased in a roughly linear manner. Estimated diversity that came from one million T cells was considered an underestimate.

Germline V gene sequence: CDR1 MDHEN, CDR2 SYDVKM. With V trimmed by 6 bases and J by 5 bases, 10 bases remained unmatched. The CDR3 loop spans 15 amino acids. These data were likewise used in another study, on T cells of mothers and their children.

The rearrangement uses TRBV28 and TRBJ2-3, with TRBD2 identical over 8 bases. This clonotype was sampled from a girl aged 2-10 years in good health. Sequencing used blood. This CDR3 is CASSDSGRQGDTQYF. For the CDR3, the DNA is TGTGCCAGCAGCGACAGCGGGAGACAAGGAGATACGCAGTATTTT.